A selection of T cell receptor beta chains follows, all from one sample in a study of CD8 T cells in Susac syndrome. TCRdb fed the immunoSEQ multiplex PCR reads into MiXCR, producing one record per CDR3 protein. The sample has 100,000 to 150,000 distinct CDR3 sequences, about 94% seen once. Material: CD8+ T cells from PBMCs. These receptors were obtained from a human donor with Susac syndrome. The CDR3 runs from the conserved cysteine through the conserved F or W. A D gene is named only where the DNA matches it firmly. Clone size is stated in some rows and not others, as once, few, many or a class when expanded.

d_gene,abundance,v_gene,j_gene,CDR3nt,CDR3aa
TRBD1,.,TRBV30,TRBJ1-1,TGTGCCTGGGGGACAGGGCGAGCCACTGAAGCTTTCTTT,CAWGTGRATEAFF
.,.,TRBV27,TRBJ1-2,TGTGCCAGCAGTTTTGGGGGCGTAGGAGGCTACACCTTC,CASSFGGVGGYTF
TRBD1,.,TRBV25-1,TRBJ1-6,TGTGCCAGCAGTCACCAGAGCGGGACAGGGAATTCACCCCTCCACTTT,CASSHQSGTGNSPLHF
.,.,TRBV9,TRBJ2-7,TGTGCCAGCAGCGTAGCTATACAGGGAGAGCAGTACTTC,CASSVAIQGEQYF
.,.,TRBV19,TRBJ1-5,TGTGCCAGTAGTACTAACAGGGTTTATGACAGTCAGCCCCAGCATTTT,CASSTNRVYDSQPQHF
TRBD2,.,TRBV7-8,TRBJ2-1,TGTGCCAGCGTAGGGACTAGCGCGAGGAATGAGCAGTTCTTC,CASVGTSARNEQFF
.,.,TRBV19,TRBJ2-2,TGTGCCAGTACACTGGGGGCAAACACCGGGGAGCTGTTTTTT,CASTLGANTGELFF
TRBD2,.,TRBV12-3/TRBV12-4,TRBJ2-3,TGTGCCAGCAGTTTAGCACTAGCGGGAGTGTCAGGCGATACGCAGTATTTT,CASSLALAGVSGDTQYF
.,.,TRBV6-4,TRBJ1-6,TGTGCCAGCAGTGACTCGAGTGGGGGCGGTTCACCCCTCCACTTT,CASSDSSGGGSPLHF
.,.,TRBV6-2/TRBV6-3,TRBJ1-1,TGTGCCAGCAGCCAAGACAGTTGGGCTGAAGCTTTCTTT,CASSQDSWAEAFF
TRBD1,.,TRBV30,TRBJ1-2,TGTGCCTGGAGTGCCGTCCAGGGGGGTTATAGCTATGGCTACACCTTC,CAWSAVQGGYSYGYTF
.,once,TRBV7-8,TRBJ1-6,TGTGCCAGCAGCTTACCGAGGGACAATTCACCCCTCCACTTT,CASSLPRDNSPLHF
TRBD2,.,TRBV4-1,TRBJ2-1,TGCGCCAGCAGCCAAGAAGTCGTCCCTCCTTGTCTAGCGGGGAGCTCCTACAATGAGCAGTTCTTC,CASSQEVVPPCLAGSSYNEQFF
.,.,TRBV4-2,TRBJ2-5,TGTGCCAGCAGCCAACCCGAATGGGGAGAGACCCAGTACTTC,CASSQPEWGETQYF
TRBD2,.,TRBV11-2,TRBJ2-3,TGTGCCAGCAGCTTAGCTGGGGGACTAGCGATCACAGATACGCAGTATTTT,CASSLAGGLAITDTQYF
.,.,TRBV4-1,TRBJ2-3,TGCGCCAGCAGCCAAGACCCGGACAGCACAGATACGCAGTATTTT,CASSQDPDSTDTQYF
.,.,TRBV2,TRBJ2-1,TGTGCCAGCAGTGAGGAGGGGACCGCATCCTACAATGAGCAGTTCTTC,CASSEEGTASYNEQFF
.,.,TRBV6-5,TRBJ2-7,TGTGCCAGCAGTTACGGGCAGACCAACTACGAGCAGTACTTC,CASSYGQTNYEQYF
TRBD2,few,TRBV4-1,TRBJ2-7,TGCGCCAGCAGCCAAGATCCCAGCGGGGGGCGCGAGCAGTACTTC,CASSQDPSGGREQYF
.,.,TRBV4-2,TRBJ1-1,TGTGCCAGCAGCCAAGAGGGGGGGTGGATGAACACTGAAGCTTTCTTT,CASSQEGGWMNTEAFF
.,.,TRBV4-1,TRBJ1-1,TGCGCCAGCAGCCCCACCGGTCCAGCGGGGAACACTGAAGCTTTCTTT,CASSPTGPAGNTEAFF
TRBD2,once,TRBV2,TRBJ2-1,TGTGCCAGCAGTGACCGACTAGCAGGTGATGAGCAGTTCTTC,CASSDRLAGDEQFF
.,.,TRBV19,TRBJ1-2,TGTGCCAGTAGTATCAGCCTAAATCCCTCTTATGGCTACACCTTC,CASSISLNPSYGYTF
TRBD2,once,TRBV4-3,TRBJ2-1,TGCGCCAGCAGCCAAGACGGACTAGCGGGAGGGCATAGCAATGAGCAGTTCTTC,CASSQDGLAGGHSNEQFF
TRBD1,.,TRBV27,TRBJ2-7,TGTGCCAGCAGTTTAGCCGGACAGGGGATCTACGAGCAGTACTTC,CASSLAGQGIYEQYF
TRBD1,.,TRBV9,TRBJ2-5,TGTGCCAGCAACCCGACAGGGGTATGGGAGACCCAGTACTTC,CASNPTGVWETQYF
TRBD2,.,TRBV13,TRBJ2-7,TGTGCCAGCAGCTTCCAAGCGGGGGGCTACGAGCAGTACTTC,CASSFQAGGYEQYF
TRBD2,once,TRBV12-3/TRBV12-4,TRBJ2-1,TGTGCCAGCAGGGGGCTAGCGGGAGGTACAGGCGATGAGCAGTTCTTC,CASRGLAGGTGDEQFF
.,.,TRBV10-3,TRBJ2-7,TGTGCCATCAGCCGGGGGGGACAGTCCTACGAGCAGTACTTC,CAISRGGQSYEQYF
TRBD2,.,TRBV5-1,TRBJ2-1,TGCGCCAGCAGCCCCGAGACTAGCGGGGAACCCTATAACAATGAGCAGTTCTTC,CASSPETSGEPYNNEQFF
TRBD1,.,TRBV30,TRBJ1-5,TGTGCCTGGAGTTCAGGGGGTTTGGGGCCCCAGCATTTT,CAWSSGGLGPQHF
.,.,TRBV6-5,TRBJ2-1,TGTGCCAGCAGTTACGAGCCTCGAGGTCCCTCAATTTGGGATGAGCAGTTCTTC,CASSYEPRGPSIWDEQFF
TRBD1,.,TRBV28,TRBJ2-7,TGTGCCAGCAGCCAAGGGGGCTTAAACTACGAGCAGTACTTC,CASSQGGLNYEQYF
.,.,TRBV5-1,TRBJ1-5,TGCGCCAGCAGCTTGGACGGACTCCAAGAGCCCCAGCATTTT,CASSLDGLQEPQHF
.,.,TRBV4-1,TRBJ1-5,TGCGCCAGCAGCCAAGGTATGGGACCGGGGGGCTATCAGCCCCAGCATTTT,CASSQGMGPGGYQPQHF
.,.,TRBV7-3,TRBJ2-2,TGTGCCAGCAGCCTGTCCGGACAGTTCGCGAACACCGGGGAGCTGTTTTTT,CASSLSGQFANTGELFF
TRBD1,.,TRBV11-2,TRBJ2-3,TGTGCCAGCAGCTCACCGGGACAGGGCGGCGGAGATACGCAGTATTTT,CASSSPGQGGGDTQYF
.,.,TRBV9,TRBJ2-1,TGTGCCAGCAGCGCCCGAGTTGGAAATGAGCAGTTCTTC,CASSARVGNEQFF
.,.,TRBV21-1,TRBJ2-3,TGTGCCAGCAACTTATCACAAGAGATCACAGATACGCAGTATTTT,CASNLSQEITDTQYF
.,.,TRBV12-3/TRBV12-4,TRBJ2-1,TGTGCCAGCAGTTTATTAGGCGATGAGCAGTTCTTC,CASSLLGDEQFF
.,.,TRBV7-9,TRBJ2-3,TGTGCCAGCAGCTTACTTGACAGCAAATCAGATACGCAGTATTTT,CASSLLDSKSDTQYF
.,few,TRBV29-1,TRBJ2-7,TGCAGCGTTGAAAAGGGGGACGAGCAGTACTTC,CSVEKGDEQYF
.,.,TRBV30,TRBJ1-2,TGTGCCTGGAGTGAGGGTTATGGCTACACCTTC,CAWSEGYGYTF
TRBD2,.,TRBV7-3,TRBJ2-3,TGTGCCAGCAGCCAGGGGACTAGCGGGGATACGCAGTATTTT,CASSQGTSGDTQYF
TRBD2,.,TRBV20-1,TRBJ2-5,TGCAGTGCTAGGAGCCTACTAGCGGGGGAGCTCCTGACCCAGTACTTC,CSARSLLAGELLTQYF
TRBD2,.,TRBV29-1,TRBJ2-1,TGCAGCGCAGCTAGCGGAAACTACAATGAGCAGTTCTTC,CSAASGNYNEQFF
.,.,TRBV4-3,TRBJ2-7,TGCGCCAGCAGCCAAGATTCTGGGGGAGGAACATCCGAGCAGTACTTC,CASSQDSGGGTSEQYF
.,few,TRBV6-1,TRBJ2-5,TGTGCCAGCTCAGAGGGGCATACGACGGAGACCCAGTACTTC,CASSEGHTTETQYF
.,.,TRBV3-1,TRBJ1-1,TGTGCCAGCAGCCAAGTGCTGAACACTGAAGCTTTCTTT,CASSQVLNTEAFF
.,.,TRBV20-1,TRBJ2-1,TGCAGTGCTAGAGGGAGCGGAGGATACAATGAGCAGTTCTTC,CSARGSGGYNEQFF
.,.,TRBV7-3,TRBJ2-3,TGTGCCAGCAGCTCTTCCGGGGGAGACACAGATACGCAGTATTTT,CASSSSGGDTDTQYF
.,.,TRBV4-3,TRBJ2-1,TGCGCCAGCAGCCAAGATGTGGGGGCCCCATATGAGCAGTTCTTC,CASSQDVGAPYEQFF
.,once,TRBV9,TRBJ1-2,TGTGCCAGCAGCTCCGGACCTCTACAGCGCTATGGCTACACCTTC,CASSSGPLQRYGYTF
.,.,TRBV24-1,TRBJ2-1,TGTGCCACCAGTGATTTCGGGACTGCTTGGAATGAGCAGTTCTTC,CATSDFGTAWNEQFF